A selection of T cell receptor beta chains follows, all from one sample in a study of shared clonotypes between healthy human individuals. This table comes from immunoSEQ multiplex PCR, and its TCRdb copy is limited to in-frame clones, with some not included. Of around 560,000 clones detected, around 95% appear once; the ten largest clones hold about 0.11%. The sequenced material came from naive CD8+ T cells sorted from blood. The receptor set was obtained from a woman younger than 45 in good health. Both conserved end residues are part of each CDR3. The order of the fields is clone size, V gene, D gene, J gene, CDR3 protein, CDR3 DNA. A D gene is named only where the DNA matches it firmly. Some rows have no size entry. The others give once, few or many, or a class for an expanded clone.

once	TRBV6-5	.	TRBJ2-7	CASSYEAGRRVF	TGTGCCAGCAGTTACGAGGCGGGTAGACGAGTATTC
.	TRBV21-1	.	TRBJ2-7	CASSTNSLVPSYEQYF	TGTGCCAGCAGCACCAATAGTCTGGTACCCTCCTACGAGCAGTACTTC
.	TRBV9	TRBD2	TRBJ2-1	CASSGGAGTSALSSYNEQFF	TGTGCCAGCAGCGGAGGGGCCGGGACTAGCGCCCTGAGCTCCTACAATGAGCAGTTCTTC
.	TRBV5-6	TRBD1	TRBJ2-2	CASDDRATGELFF	TGTGCCAGCGATGACAGGGCGACCGGGGAGCTGTTTTTT
once	TRBV6-6	.	TRBJ2-1	CASNYRVADDNEQFF	TGTGCCAGCAACTACCGGGTAGCGGATGACAATGAGCAGTTCTTC
.	TRBV6-1	TRBD1	TRBJ2-5	CASTQGDWETQYF	TGTGCCAGCACACAGGGGGATTGGGAGACCCAGTACTTC
.	TRBV7-8	.	TRBJ2-7	CASSSTGYSYEQYF	TGTGCCAGCAGCTCGACGGGGTACTCCTACGAGCAGTACTTC
.	TRBV27	TRBD2	TRBJ2-7	CASGTSGTHEQYF	TGTGCCAGCGGTACTAGCGGGACCCACGAGCAGTACTTC
.	TRBV28	TRBD2	TRBJ2-7	CASSLAGGPYEQYF	TGTGCCAGCAGTTTAGCGGGAGGTCCCTACGAGCAGTACTTC
.	TRBV7-6	.	TRBJ2-4	CASSFDVGGKSDKNIQYF	TGTGCCAGCAGCTTCGACGTAGGGGGAAAGTCAGACAAAAACATTCAGTACTTC
.	TRBV7-8	.	TRBJ1-2	CASSLDWAGHGYTF	TGTGCCAGCAGCTTAGACTGGGCAGGGCATGGCTACACCTTC
.	TRBV9	.	TRBJ1-2	CASSGMGRSEGYTF	TGTGCCAGCAGCGGAATGGGACGATCGGAGGGCTACACCTTC
.	TRBV28	TRBD1	TRBJ1-3	CASSLTGSGSGNTIYF	TGTGCCAGTTCCCTGACAGGGTCGGGCTCTGGAAACACCATATATTTT
.	TRBV30	.	TRBJ1-3	CAWSAEGHSGNTIYF	TGTGCCTGGAGTGCTGAAGGGCACTCTGGAAACACCATATATTTT
.	TRBV5-4	.	TRBJ1-2	CASSSDRGAYGYTF	TGTGCCAGCAGCAGCGACAGAGGGGCCTATGGCTACACCTTC
.	TRBV5-6	.	TRBJ1-2	CASSLRSGETNYGYTF	TGTGCCAGCAGCTTGAGGTCAGGGGAGACTAACTATGGCTACACCTTC
.	TRBV5-6	.	TRBJ1-1	CASSPPMGTEAFF	TGTGCCAGCAGCCCCCCCATGGGAACTGAAGCTTTCTTT
.	TRBV28	.	TRBJ2-6	CASGVWGPGANVLTF	TGTGCCAGCGGGGTGTGGGGACCTGGGGCCAACGTCCTGACTTTC
.	TRBV11-2	.	TRBJ1-2	CASSSGTGPTTYGYTF	TGTGCCAGCAGCTCGGGGACGGGCCCCACGACATATGGCTACACCTTC
.	TRBV29-1	.	TRBJ1-2	CSVGQGPENYGYTF	TGCAGCGTTGGTCAAGGACCCGAAAACTATGGCTACACCTTC
.	TRBV19	.	TRBJ2-5	CASSPSDNPGETQYF	TGTGCCAGTAGTCCCTCCGACAACCCCGGCGAGACCCAGTACTTC
.	TRBV9	TRBD1	TRBJ2-7	CASSPPQGRGIPYEQYF	TGTGCCAGCAGCCCCCCCCAGGGCAGGGGGATCCCCTACGAGCAGTACTTC
.	TRBV27	.	TRBJ1-6	CASSLTGALFTLHF	TGTGCCAGCAGTTTAACGGGGGCACTCTTCACCCTCCACTTT
.	TRBV4-1	.	TRBJ2-7	CASSQGTVPDYEQYF	TGCGCCAGCAGCCAGGGGACTGTTCCTGACTACGAGCAGTACTTC
.	TRBV19	.	TRBJ1-5	CASSLIGREGVQPQHF	TGTGCCAGTAGCCTGATCGGGAGGGAAGGGGTTCAGCCCCAGCATTTT
.	TRBV28	.	TRBJ2-3	CASRPYPGGPTDTQYF	TGTGCCAGCAGACCGTACCCTGGGGGTCCCACAGATACGCAGTATTTT
once	TRBV18	TRBD1	TRBJ2-7	CASSPNAGTGDILAAYEQYF	TGTGCCAGCTCACCAAACGCCGGGACAGGGGATATCCTAGCTGCCTACGAGCAGTACTTC
.	TRBV2	TRBD1	TRBJ1-2	CASSEPKGPYRGNTYGYTF	TGTGCCAGCAGTGAACCTAAAGGGCCGTACAGGGGGAATACCTATGGCTACACCTTC